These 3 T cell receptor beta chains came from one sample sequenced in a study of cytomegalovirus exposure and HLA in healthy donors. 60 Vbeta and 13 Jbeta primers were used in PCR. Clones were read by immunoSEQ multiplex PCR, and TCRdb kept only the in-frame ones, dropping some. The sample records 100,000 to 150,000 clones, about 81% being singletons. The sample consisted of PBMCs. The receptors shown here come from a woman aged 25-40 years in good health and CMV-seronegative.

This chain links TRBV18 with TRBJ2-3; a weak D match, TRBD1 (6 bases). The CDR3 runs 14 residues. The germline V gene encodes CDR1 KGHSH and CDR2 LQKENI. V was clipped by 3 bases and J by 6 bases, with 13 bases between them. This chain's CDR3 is CASSPSQGSDTQYF. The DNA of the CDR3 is TGTGCCAGCTCACCGTCACAGGGTTCCGATACGCAGTATTTT.

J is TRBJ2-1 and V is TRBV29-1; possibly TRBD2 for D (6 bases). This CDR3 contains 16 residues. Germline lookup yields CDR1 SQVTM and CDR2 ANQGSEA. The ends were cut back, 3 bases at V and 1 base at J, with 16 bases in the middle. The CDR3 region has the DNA TGCAGCGTTGACCTTGGACTATACCGTTCCTACAATGAGCAGTTCTTC. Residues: CSVDLGLYRSYNEQFF.

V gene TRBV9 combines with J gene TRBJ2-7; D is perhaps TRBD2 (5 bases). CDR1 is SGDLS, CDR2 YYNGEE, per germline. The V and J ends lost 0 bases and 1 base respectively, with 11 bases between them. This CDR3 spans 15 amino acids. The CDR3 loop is CASSVDWESSYEQYF. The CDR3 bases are TGTGCCAGCAGCGTAGATTGGGAGAGTTCCTACGAGCAGTACTTC. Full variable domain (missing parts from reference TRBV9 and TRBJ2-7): DSGVTQTPKHLITATGQRVTLRCSPRSGDLSVYWYQQSLDQGLQFLIQYYNGEERAKGNILERFSAQQFPDLHSELNLSSLELGDSALYFCASSVDWESSYEQYFGPGTRLTVT.